This TCR beta chain was captured in a study of Ad26.COV2.S vaccination and SARS-CoV-2 variants. Overall study: Trial arm assignment for the donor was COV1001 Ad26.COV2.S. In the study, Ad26.COV2.S was injected intramuscularly once, or twice 56 days apart.

Only in-frame clones appear in the TCRdb table, and some are missing; sequencing was by immunoSEQ multiplex PCR. This table has around 450,000 clones, approximately 92% appearing once. Of note for this clone: Its antigen is currently unknown.

Noted treatment: some 20 received Ad26.COV2.S at low or high dose, single or two shots; 5 received placebo; per-sample allocation not given. The samples were gathered on day 63 after the first injection of vaccine or placebo. Findings and caveats of the study: Ad26.COV2.S recipients had broader spike-specific TCRs (P = 0.0014).

This clonotype was sampled from a person between 18 and 59 years old who received the Ad26.COV2.S COVID-19 vaccine or a placebo. This specimen was peripheral blood, taken in a trial of Ad26.COV2.S vaccine versus placebo.

The CDR3 bases are TGTGCCAGCAGTTTAGGCTGGGTCCCAGATACGCAGTATTTT. Encoded protein: CASSLGWVPDTQYF. The J gene is TRBJ2-3, the V gene TRBV27; D gene unclear. V lost 2 bases to trimming and J lost 4 bases, with 10 bases between them. The CDR3 is 14 residues long. Germline V CDR1 and CDR2: MNHEY, SMNVEV (reference sequence).